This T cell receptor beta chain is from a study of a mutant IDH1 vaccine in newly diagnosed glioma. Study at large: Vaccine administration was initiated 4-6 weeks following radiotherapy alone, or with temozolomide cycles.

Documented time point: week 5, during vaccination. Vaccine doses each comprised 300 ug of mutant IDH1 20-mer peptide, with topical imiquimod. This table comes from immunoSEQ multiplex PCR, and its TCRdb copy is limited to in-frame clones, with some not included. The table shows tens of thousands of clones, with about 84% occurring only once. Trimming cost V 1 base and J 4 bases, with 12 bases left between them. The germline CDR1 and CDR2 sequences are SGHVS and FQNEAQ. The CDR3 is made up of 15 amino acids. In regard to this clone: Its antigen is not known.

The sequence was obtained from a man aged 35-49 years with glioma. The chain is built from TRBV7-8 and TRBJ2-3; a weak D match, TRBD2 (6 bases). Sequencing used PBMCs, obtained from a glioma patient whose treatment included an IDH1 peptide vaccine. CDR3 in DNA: TGTGCCAGCAGCTTAGGGCGGGGTGGCCCAGATACGCAGTATTTT. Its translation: CASSLGRGGPDTQYF. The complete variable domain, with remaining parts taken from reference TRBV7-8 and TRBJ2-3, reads GAGVSQSPRYKVAKRGQDVALRCDPISGHVSLFWYQQALGQGPEFLTYFQNEAQLDKSGLPSDRFFAERPEGSVSTLKIQRTQQEDSAVYLCASSLGRGGPDTQYFGPGTRLTVL.